Described below is a single T cell receptor (beta chain) sequence and its context. Its specificity is unknown. The sample belongs to a study of a mutant IDH1 vaccine in newly diagnosed glioma. Trimming pared 0 bases from V and 3 bases from J, leaving 15 bases between. CDR1 is SGHRS, CDR2 YFSETQ, per germline. This CDR3 comprises 17 residues. Time point specified: week 11, during vaccination. Every vaccination contained 300 ug of the mutant IDH1 20-mer peptide and was paired with topical imiquimod. Profiled with immunoSEQ multiplex PCR; TCRdb holds only in-frame clones, not every one. Of 50,000 or so clones in the sample, 90% to 95% were seen once.

The sequence was collected from a man aged 50 to 59 with glioma. The V and J genes are TRBV5-1 and TRBJ1-4; a weak D match, TRBD1 (6 bases). The material sequenced was PBMCs, taken from a glioma patient whose treatment included an IDH1 peptide vaccine. The CDR3 sequence is CASSLGLAGHSNEKLFF. The DNA of the CDR3 is TGCGCCAGCAGCTTGGGGCTTGCGGGACACTCTAATGAAAAACTGTTTTTT.